These 29 T cell receptor beta chains came from one sample sequenced in a study of T cell changes during pregnancy in multiple sclerosis (dated by TCRdb to about 2019). Receptor libraries were prepared by the immunoSEQ multiplex PCR assay. TCRdb stores this immuneACCESS table with in-frame sequences only. Part of the clones is absent; in the studies checked, under half of the shortfall reflects unresolved V genes, and no reason is known for the rest. This sample comprises about 69,000 clones, less than 90% of them detected only once. Of the sample, over 3% is held by the ten largest clones. This specimen was peripheral blood, taken before pregnancy. The receptors were sampled from a female donor with multiple sclerosis, enrolled in a pregnancy study.

The rearrangement links TRBV5-6 to TRBJ1-1, with D uncertain. With 5 bases removed from V and 1 base from J, the gap between germline ends came to 9 bases. This CDR3 has 13 amino acids. Per germline, CDR1 SGHDT and CDR2 YYEEEE. The CDR3 DNA follows: TGTGCCAGCAGGTCCCTCGGGAACACTGAAGCTTTCTTT. Amino acid sequence: CASRSLGNTEAFF.

The rearrangement uses TRBV11-3 and TRBJ2-3; 9 bases match TRBD2. Germline V gene data show CDR1 as SGHNT and CDR2 as YENEEA. V lost 0 bases to trimming and J lost 5 bases; unmatched junction nucleotides: 3. The CDR3 consists of 15 residues. The CDR3 bases are TGTGCCAGCAGCTTAGAAGCGGGAGGCAAAGATACGCAGTATTTT. This codes for CASSLEAGGKDTQYF.

The CDR3 loop reads CASSRGTEETQYF. CDR3 nucleotides: TGTGCCAGCAGCAGGGGGACAGAAGAGACCCAGTACTTC. This sequence joins TRBV7-9 and TRBJ2-5; the match to TRBD1 covers 7 bases. The CDR3 covers 13 residues. Germline V gene sequence: CDR1 SEHNR, CDR2 FQNEAQ (reference sequence). V gave up 5 bases and J gave up 3 bases; unmatched junction bases: 3.

The V call is TRBV9, the J call TRBJ1-1; D not certain. The CDR3 has 17 amino acids. Trimming shortened V by 0 bases and J by 1 base, and 16 bases separated the two germline ends. Germline V lookup: CDR1 SGDLS, CDR2 YYNGEE. The CDR3 here is CASSVEPLSHGNTEAFF. CDR3 bases: TGTGCCAGCAGCGTAGAGCCCTTGTCCCATGGGAACACTGAAGCTTTCTTT.

This sequence joins TRBV5-1 and TRBJ2-1; the match to TRBD1 covers 8 bases. Germline V lookup: CDR1 SGHRS, CDR2 YFSETQ. The CDR3 length is 14 residues. The trim removed 4 bases at V and 3 bases at J, leaving 3 bases unmatched. The CDR3 bases are TGCGCCAGCAGCCCGGGACAGGTCTACAATGAGCAGTTCTTC. Protein: CASSPGQVYNEQFF.

The chain has TRBV25-1 and TRBJ2-3; 14 nucleotides match TRBD2. Per germline, CDR1 MGHDK and CDR2 SYGVNS. CDR3 length equals 16 residues. V gave up 7 bases and J gave up 0 bases; unmatched junction bases: 3. CDR3 protein: CASTGTSGGSTDTQYF. The CDR3 bases are TGTGCCAGCACCGGGACTAGCGGGGGTAGCACAGATACGCAGTATTTT.

The rearrangement links TRBV5-1 to TRBJ2-7, with 8 bases aligning to TRBD2. The CDR3 consists of 14 residues. Germline assignment: CDR1 SGHRS and CDR2 YFSETQ. Trimming at V came to 3 bases and at J to 2 bases, leaving 4 bases not matched to a gene. This CDR3 reads CASSSGGRAYEQYF. As DNA, the CDR3 is TGCGCCAGCAGCTCGGGGGGGCGTGCCTACGAGCAGTACTTC.

The table lists this clone with a count of one. The rearrangement links TRBV4-2 to TRBJ1-1; 11 nucleotides align to TRBD1. CDR1 and CDR2 from the germline V gene are LGHNA and YNFKEQ. V lost 5 bases and J lost 4; bases outside the gene matches: 9. The CDR3 has 16 residues. This CDR3 is CASSTSGQGGRTEAFF. CDR3 DNA sequence: TGTGCCAGCAGCACATCGGGACAGGGGGGCCGCACTGAAGCTTTCTTT.

The chain joins TRBV10-3 to TRBJ1-1; the D is unclear. CDR1 is ENHRY and CDR2 is SYGVKD in the germline V gene. This CDR3 is 13 amino acids long. V was clipped by 6 bases and J by 1 base, with 9 bases between them. In nucleotides, the CDR3 is TGTGCCATCAGAGTACAGCAGAACACTGAAGCTTTCTTT. Translation gives CAIRVQQNTEAFF.

The V and J genes are TRBV30 and TRBJ2-5; TRBD1 agrees at 7 bases. This CDR3 has 12 amino acids. The germline V gene encodes CDR1 GTSNPN and CDR2 SVGIG (reference sequence). V lost 7 bases and J lost 2; bases outside the gene matches: 4. CDR3 residues: CASGQSQETQYF. In DNA, the CDR3 is TGTGCCTCGGGACAGTCACAAGAGACCCAGTACTTC.

This clone occurred a few times. V is TRBV2 and J is TRBJ1-5; weak D call: TRBD1 (6 bases). The V and J ends lost 5 bases and 0 bases respectively, with 14 bases between them. Germline V lookup: CDR1 SNHLY, CDR2 FYNNEI. The length of the CDR3 is 16 residues. The CDR3 sequence: CASSSGTTYSNQPQHF. CDR3 coding DNA: TGTGCCAGCAGTTCCGGGACAACATATAGCAATCAGCCCCAGCATTTT.

V gene TRBV29-1 combines with J gene TRBJ1-2, with 8 nucleotides matching TRBD1. Germline trimming cut 3 bases from V and 5 bases from J; bases unmatched to any gene: 11. The CDR3 runs 15 residues. Germline assignment: CDR1 SQVTM and CDR2 ANQGSEA. CDR3 in amino acids: CSVDALLGQGYGYTF. Written as DNA, the CDR3 is TGCAGCGTTGACGCCTTACTCGGACAGGGTTATGGCTACACCTTC.

The chain links TRBV27 to TRBJ1-1; D remains ambiguous. The CDR3 runs to 13 residues. Germline assignment: CDR1 MNHEY and CDR2 SMNVEV (reference sequence). V was pared by 6 bases and J by 5 bases, with 13 bases between. The CDR3 nucleotides read TGTGCCAGCAGGGGCGCGCTGGGTACTGAAGCTTTCTTT. As protein: CASRGALGTEAFF.

The genes are TRBV30 and TRBJ2-7, with D maybe TRBD1 (5 bases). CDR1 and CDR2 from the germline V gene are GTSNPN and SVGIG (reference sequence). Trimming stripped 2 bases from V and 5 bases from J, with 13 bases between. CDR3 length: 13 residues. The CDR3, as DNA: TGTGCCTGGAGTCCGCAGGGCGTGAACGAGCAGTACTTC. The encoded protein is CAWSPQGVNEQYF. Filled out from reference TRBV30 and TRBJ2-7, the complete variable domain reads SQTIHQWPATLVQPVGSPLSLECTVEGTSNPNLYWYRQAAGRGLQLLFYSVGIGQISSEVPQNLSASRPQDRQFILSSKKLLLSDSGFYLCAWSPQGVNEQYFGPGTRLTVT.

The gene calls are TRBV29-1 and TRBJ2-3; D perhaps matches TRBD1 (5 bases). CDR3 length: 14 amino acids. The V gene's germline CDR1 is SQVTM and CDR2 ANQGSEA. V gave up 7 bases and J gave up 2 bases, with 16 bases separating them. The CDR3 bases are TGCAGCGGCGACAGCGATTCGGCCACAGATACGCAGTATTTT. Protein product: CSGDSDSATDTQYF.

The chain is built from TRBV29-1 and TRBJ1-1, with D possibly matching TRBD1 (6 bases). Between the trimmed V and J ends, which lost 6 bases and 0 bases, there was a span of 8 bases. The CDR3 sequence is 12 residues long. Per the germline V gene, CDR1 is SQVTM and CDR2 is ANQGSEA. The CDR3 loop reads CSVGQMNTEAFF. DNA of the CDR3: TGCAGCGTAGGACAGATGAACACTGAAGCTTTCTTT.

J is TRBJ1-4 and V is TRBV6-5; unclear D gene. The germline gives CDR1 MNHEY, CDR2 SVGAGI. The CDR3 runs 13 residues. Between the trimmed V and J ends, which lost 7 bases and 3 bases, there was a span of 9 bases. The CDR3 protein is CASTTGANEKLFF. The CDR3 coding sequence is TGTGCCAGCACCACCGGTGCTAATGAAAAACTGTTTTTT.

The rearrangement links TRBV10-2 to TRBJ1-5; TRBD1 matches 12 bases. This CDR3 comprises 18 residues. Per germline, CDR1 WSHSY and CDR2 SAAADI. J was trimmed by 2 bases and V by 3 bases; bases with no gene match: 8. CDR3 sequence: CASSDVGQGAFGNQPQHF. CDR3 DNA sequence: TGCGCCAGCAGTGACGTGGGACAGGGGGCGTTTGGCAATCAGCCCCAGCATTTT.

The rearrangement links TRBV6-5 to TRBJ1-2, with D possibly being TRBD1 (5 bases). The germline V and J ends were trimmed by 2 bases and 4 bases, with 11 bases remaining between them. CDR1 MNHEY and CDR2 SVGAGI come from the germline V gene. The CDR3 is 14 amino acids. The CDR3 DNA is TGTGCCAGCAGTTACGGGCAGGGTGGCTATGGCTACACCTTC. Translated, it gives CASSYGQGGYGYTF.

This clone was found a few times. The CDR3 region has the DNA TGCGCCAGCTCTGACTCGGACAGGGTAAACTATGGCTACACCTTC. Amino acids: CASSDSDRVNYGYTF. The chain has TRBV10-1 and TRBJ1-2, with TRBD1 matching 8 bases. The CDR3 consists of 15 residues. After removal of 8 bases from V and 2 bases from J, the junction contained 10 bases not matched to a gene. The germline V gene encodes CDR1 WNHNN and CDR2 SYGVQD (reference sequence).

The table lists this clone with a count of one. J is TRBJ2-5 and V is TRBV9; 8 nucleotides agree with TRBD2. V was clipped by 4 bases and J by 2 bases; unmatched bases: 4. CDR1 and CDR2 (germline): SGDLS, YYNGEE. The length of the CDR3 is 14 residues. The CDR3 sequence: CASSLTGGQETQYF. CDR3 nucleotide sequence: TGTGCCAGCAGCCTAACGGGGGGGCAAGAGACCCAGTACTTC.

This chain uses TRBV5-1 with TRBJ2-3, with no clear D. CDR1 SGHRS and CDR2 YFSETQ come from the germline V gene. CDR3 length: 15 amino acids. V lost 4 bases to trimming and J lost 1 base, with 13 bases between them. CDR3 in DNA: TGCGCCAGCAGCCCGTTTTTCCCTCGCACAGATACGCAGTATTTT. Its protein is CASSPFFPRTDTQYF.

The CDR3 coding sequence is TGTGCCAGCAGTTCGGGGACAGGGACGAACACTGAAGCTTTCTTT. Translated, it gives CASSSGTGTNTEAFF. The chain couples TRBV27 to TRBJ1-1, with TRBD1 identical over 9 bases. CDR1 and CDR2 from the germline V gene are MNHEY and SMNVEV (reference sequence). The ends lost 4 bases at V and 1 base at J; junction bases unmatched: 4. This CDR3 region has 15 residues.

The chain employs TRBV11-2 and TRBJ2-1; D unresolved. This CDR3 contains 16 residues. Germline V gene lookup returns CDR1 SGHAT and CDR2 FQNNGV. V lost 3 bases, J lost 0 bases, and 12 bases lay in between. The CDR3 reads CASSFPSAGSYNEQFF. The CDR3 region has the DNA TGTGCCAGCAGCTTCCCTTCGGCAGGCTCCTACAATGAGCAGTTCTTC.

The chain recombines TRBV5-6 with TRBJ2-3; 11 bases match TRBD2. Germline loops: CDR1 SGHDT, CDR2 YYEEEE. V was pared by 4 bases and J by 2 bases, with 9 bases of the junction left unmatched. The CDR3 totals 17 residues. The DNA of the CDR3 is TGTGCCAGCAGCAAAGTCTTAGCGGGGGGGTACACAGATACGCAGTATTTT. Encoded protein: CASSKVLAGGYTDTQYF.

The chain employs TRBV11-3 and TRBJ1-1, with a tentative D call TRBD1 (6 bases). The CDR3 totals 13 residues. V was pared by 3 bases and J by 8 bases, with 13 bases between. The V gene's germline CDR1 is SGHNT and CDR2 YENEEA. This CDR3 reads CASSFDGTREAFF. CDR3 sequence (DNA): TGTGCCAGCAGCTTTGACGGGACACGAGAAGCTTTCTTT.

The chain joins TRBV5-4 to TRBJ2-5, with 7 bases identical to TRBD2. Germline values: CDR1 SGHNT, CDR2 YYREEE (reference sequence). Unmatched junction bases numbered 12, after V lost 4 bases and J lost 3 bases. The CDR3 extends over 16 amino acids. The CDR3 DNA reads TGTGCCAGCAGCCCTAAAGCGGGGCTTCCAAAAGAGACCCAGTACTTC. Translating it yields CASSPKAGLPKETQYF.

The chain links TRBV18 to TRBJ2-7; TRBD2 matches at 9 bases. With 6 bases clipped from V and 2 bases from J, the junction kept 5 bases outside the gene matches. CDR3 length: 14 amino acids. Looked up from germline, CDR1 is KGHSH and CDR2 is LQKENI. The CDR3 reads CASSSGTSPYEQYF. The CDR3 DNA reads as TGTGCCAGCTCCTCCGGGACTAGCCCCTACGAGCAGTACTTC.

The sample holds one count of this clone. The V gene is TRBV7-5, the J gene TRBJ1-5; the table names TRBD1, a call not compared with the DNA. TRBV7-5 is flagged as a pseudogene. This CDR3 region has 15 residues. CDR3 DNA: TGTGTCAGAAGCTTGCCTGACAGGGCCTGTTGGCCCCAGCATTTT. This translates into CVRSLPDRACWPQHF.